The 23 T cell receptor beta chains below were found in one sample sequenced in a study of blood T cells in healthy people across ages. Using a J-beta primer mix together with a sample-barcoded 5' primer, a second PCR was run for roughly 6 to 12 cycles. Each CDR3 protein is one row after TCRdb ran MiXCR on the 5' RACE reads. The sample lists about 900,000 distinct CDR3 sequences, around 49% occurring once. The specimen sequenced was blood. The receptor set was obtained from a young man in good health.

Of note for this clonotype: At one boundary the junction diverges from the germline segment, which might be a read error. The genes are TRBV3-1 and TRBJ2-1; the D gene is possibly TRBD2 (5 bases). CDR1 LGHDT and CDR2 YNNKEL come from the germline V gene (reference sequence). The CDR3 has 14 amino acids. The CDR3 coding sequence is TGTGCCAGCAGCCAAGTAGAGGGTTTCGCGGAGCAGTTTTTC. Protein sequence: CASSQVEGFAEQFF.

This clonotype appeared a few times. The rearrangement links TRBV10-3 to TRBJ2-3; D is unresolved. The CDR3 loop spans 13 amino acids. From germline, CDR1 is ENHRY and CDR2 SYGVKD. Trimming took 3 bases from V and 5 from J, leaving 9 bases between them. The CDR3 DNA is TGTGCCATCAGTGATTTGGTTTTAGATACGCAGTATTTT. Its translation is CAISDLVLDTQYF.

The V and J genes are TRBV6-4 and TRBJ2-3; no clear D. V was clipped by 4 bases and J by 3 bases, with 8 bases between them. Germline V gives CDR1 MRHNA, CDR2 SNTAGT. CDR3 length: 13 residues. This chain's CDR3 is CASSGMRTDTQYF. In DNA, the CDR3 is TGTGCCAGCAGTGGAATGAGGACAGATACGCAGTATTTT.

This clonotype was seen just once. The chain links TRBV18 to TRBJ1-3; D unresolved. V lost 0 bases, J lost 6 bases, and 9 bases lay in between. This CDR3 spans 14 amino acids. Germline values: CDR1 KGHSH, CDR2 LQKENI. This chain's CDR3 is CASSPPAGENTIYF. The CDR3 DNA reads TGTGCCAGCTCACCACCCGCTGGGGAAAACACCATATATTTT.

The chain joins TRBV4-1 to TRBJ2-3; 8 nucleotides line up with TRBD2. The junction had 12 bases not matched to a gene; V was cut back by 1 base and J by 0 bases. The CDR3 is made up of 19 amino acids. Per the germline V gene, CDR1 is MGHRA and CDR2 is YSYEKL. The CDR3 sequence is CASSQATSGGRFSTDTQYF. The CDR3 DNA is TGCGCCAGCAGCCAAGCGACCAGCGGGGGACGATTTAGCACAGATACGCAGTATTTT.

The V and J genes are TRBV15 and TRBJ1-2; 9 bases line up with TRBD1. The CDR3 consists of 16 residues. Per the germline V gene, CDR1 is LNHNV and CDR2 is YYDKDF (reference sequence). V was pared by 0 bases and J by 2 bases, with 4 bases of the junction left unmatched. The CDR3 region is CATSREGQGGNYGYTF. The DNA for the CDR3 is TGTGCCACCAGCAGAGAGGGACAGGGAGGGAACTATGGCTACACCTTC.

The chain joins TRBV20-1 to TRBJ1-1, with D tentatively TRBD1 (6 bases). This CDR3 region has 13 residues. Germline V CDR1 and CDR2: DFQATT, SNEGSKA (reference sequence). Deletions cut 6 bases from V and 0 bases from J, with 11 bases between. The CDR3 bases are TGCAGTGCAAAGGACAGACTGAACACTGAAGCTTTCTTT. Residues: CSAKDRLNTEAFF.

The CDR3 protein is CASRSRGVTYEQYF. For the CDR3, the DNA is TGTGCCAGCAGGAGCAGGGGGGTTACCTACGAGCAGTACTTC. The V call is TRBV13, the J call TRBJ2-7; weak D call: TRBD1 (7 bases). Trimming left V 6 bases short and J 2 bases short, with 14 bases between. Germline values: CDR1 PRHDT, CDR2 FYEKMQ (reference sequence). The CDR3 is 14 amino acids.

The rearrangement joins TRBV27 to TRBJ1-6, with a weak D call TRBD1 (5 bases). Germline lookup yields CDR1 MNHEY and CDR2 SMNVEV (reference sequence). The CDR3 is 15 residues long. The V end was cut by 3 bases, the J end by 7 bases, with 13 bases between. This CDR3 is CASSLNGAANSPLHF. CDR3 DNA sequence: TGTGCCAGCAGTTTGAACGGGGCCGCGAATTCACCCCTCCACTTT.

The V gene is TRBV27, the J gene TRBJ1-1, with 8 bases identical to TRBD1. The ends lost 7 bases at V and 0 bases at J; junction bases unmatched: 10. The V gene's germline CDR1 is MNHEY and CDR2 SMNVEV (reference sequence). This CDR3 is built from 16 residues. The CDR3 spells CASKRDRGLLNTEAFF. The DNA for the CDR3 is TGTGCCAGCAAACGAGACAGGGGCTTATTGAACACTGAAGCTTTCTTT.

V is TRBV29-1 and J is TRBJ2-5, with a possible D match to TRBD1 (7 bases). Gene TRBJ2-7 matches the end of the DNA better, so the J call may be wrong. The V gene's germline CDR1 is SQVTM and CDR2 ANQGSEA. The CDR3 has 13 amino acids. The CDR3 region has the DNA TGCAGCGTTGGGAACAGGGGAGGCTACGAGCAGTACTTC. Translated: CSVGNRGGYEQYF.

The chain couples TRBV9 to TRBJ2-7, with TRBD2 matching 8 bases. Trimming at V came to 0 bases and at J to 5 bases, leaving 7 bases not matched to a gene. CDR1 and CDR2 (germline): SGDLS, YYNGEE. This CDR3 is built from 15 residues. For the CDR3, the DNA is TGTGCCAGCAGCGTAGATCCGGGGGGGCTCCACGAGCAGTACTTC. Its protein is CASSVDPGGLHEQYF.

This clonotype was found once. This chain links TRBV5-1 with TRBJ1-1; 10 bases agree with TRBD1. The J segment lost 5 bases and the V segment lost 7 bases, leaving 8 bases of the junction unmatched. This CDR3 region has 14 residues. Germline V gives CDR1 SGHRS, CDR2 YFSETQ. CDR3 protein: CASGKGTGVTEAFF. CDR3 nucleotides: TGCGCCAGCGGAAAAGGGACAGGGGTTACTGAAGCTTTCTTT.

The rearrangement uses TRBV29-1 and TRBJ1-2; D is ambiguous. CDR1 is SQVTM and CDR2 is ANQGSEA in the germline V gene. Trimming pared 4 bases from V and 2 bases from J, leaving 8 bases between. The CDR3 loop spans 12 amino acids. In DNA form, the CDR3 reads TGCAGCGTTGGGTCGCCAAACTATGGCTACACCTTC. Residues: CSVGSPNYGYTF.

There are a few counts of this clonotype. V gene TRBV3-1 combines with J gene TRBJ1-1, with D maybe TRBD1 (5 bases). The germline CDR1 and CDR2 sequences are LGHDT and YNNKEL (reference sequence). Trimming removed 1 base from V and 4 bases from J, with 10 bases in between. The CDR3 contains 14 residues. The CDR3 nucleotides read TGTGCCAGCAGCCAAGCTGGGGGTATCACTGAAGCTTTCTTT. It translates to CASSQAGGITEAFF.

This clonotype occurred once. The chain is built from TRBV20-1 and TRBJ2-6; the D gene is possibly TRBD2 (5 bases). V was trimmed by 5 bases and J by 0 bases, leaving 8 bases between them. This CDR3 comprises 14 residues. Germline V gene sequence: CDR1 DFQATT, CDR2 SNEGSKA (reference sequence). The CDR3 bases are TGCAGTGCTGGACTGTTCTCTGGGGCCAACGTCCTGACTTTC. Amino acids: CSAGLFSGANVLTF.

The genes are TRBV28 and TRBJ1-2, with D perhaps matching TRBD1 (5 bases). In germline, CDR1 is MDHEN, CDR2 SYDVKM. The CDR3 consists of 13 residues. The V gene lost 7 bases and the J gene lost 3 bases, with 12 bases spanning the gap. CDR3 coding DNA: TGTGCCAGCAAGGCAGGGTCATACTATGGCTACACCTTC. Protein sequence: CASKAGSYYGYTF.

This clonotype was seen at least ten times. The V gene is TRBV7-2, the J gene TRBJ2-7, with TRBD2 identical over 10 bases. The CDR3 has 15 amino acids. With V trimmed by 1 base and J by 7 bases, 7 bases remained unmatched. CDR1 is SGHTA, CDR2 FQGNSA, per germline. This CDR3 reads CASSLDLAGDSEQYF. The CDR3 DNA reads TGTGCCAGCAGCTTAGATCTAGCGGGGGATTCAGAGCAGTACTTC. The whole variable domain, filled in from reference TRBV7-2 and TRBJ2-7, reads GAGVSQSPSNKVTEKGKDVELRCDPISGHTALYWYRQSLGQGLEFLIYFQGNSAPDKSGLPSDRFSAERTGGSVSTLTIQRTQQEDSAVYLCASSLDLAGDSEQYFGPGTRLTVT.

The rearrangement links TRBV25-1 to TRBJ2-5; 7 nucleotides line up with TRBD1. The better agreement between TRBJ2-7 and the DNA end casts doubt on the J call. There are 16 residues in the CDR3. The V gene's germline CDR1 is MGHDK and CDR2 SYGVNS. The CDR3 region has the DNA TGTGCCAGCAGTGACCCGGCTACAGGGGCATGGAACGAGCAGTACTTC. It codes for CASSDPATGAWNEQYF.

The genes are TRBV2 and TRBJ1-5; the match to TRBD1 covers 8 bases. Germline V gene lookup returns CDR1 SNHLY and CDR2 FYNNEI. The CDR3 is made up of 16 amino acids. The V segment lost 4 bases and the J segment 6 bases; nucleotides outside the gene matches: 11. CDR3 sequence reads: CASSVGAGGGGQPQHF. CDR3 nucleotides: TGTGCCAGCAGTGTAGGGGCAGGGGGCGGAGGTCAGCCCCAGCATTTT.

This rearrangement joins TRBV6-8 to TRBJ1-1; D not certain. CDR1 is MNHGY and CDR2 is SAAAGT in the germline V gene. The CDR3 runs to 12 residues. Trimming stripped 6 bases from V and 3 bases from J, with 8 bases between. CDR3 residues: CASRQKDTEAFF. The CDR3 bases are TGTGCCAGCAGACAAAAGGACACTGAAGCTTTCTTT.

This clonotype was detected a few times. V is TRBV4-1 and J is TRBJ2-1; D may be TRBD2 (6 bases). The CDR3 has 14 amino acids. V lost 4 bases and J lost 7, with 14 bases in between. Germline CDR1 reads MGHRA; CDR2 reads YSYEKL. The CDR3 spells CASSRPPAGNEQFF. CDR3 bases: TGCGCCAGCAGCCGCCCGCCTGCGGGGAATGAGCAGTTCTTC.

The chain has TRBV6-5 and TRBJ2-1; the D gene is possibly TRBD1 (5 bases). Looked up from germline, CDR1 is MNHEY and CDR2 is SVGAGI. This CDR3 is 16 amino acids long. Trimming took 2 bases from V and 4 from J, leaving 15 bases between them. The CDR3 DNA reads TGTGCCAGCAGTTACAGGTCGAGGACACAATACAATGAGCAGTTCTTC. Its translation is CASSYRSRTQYNEQFF.